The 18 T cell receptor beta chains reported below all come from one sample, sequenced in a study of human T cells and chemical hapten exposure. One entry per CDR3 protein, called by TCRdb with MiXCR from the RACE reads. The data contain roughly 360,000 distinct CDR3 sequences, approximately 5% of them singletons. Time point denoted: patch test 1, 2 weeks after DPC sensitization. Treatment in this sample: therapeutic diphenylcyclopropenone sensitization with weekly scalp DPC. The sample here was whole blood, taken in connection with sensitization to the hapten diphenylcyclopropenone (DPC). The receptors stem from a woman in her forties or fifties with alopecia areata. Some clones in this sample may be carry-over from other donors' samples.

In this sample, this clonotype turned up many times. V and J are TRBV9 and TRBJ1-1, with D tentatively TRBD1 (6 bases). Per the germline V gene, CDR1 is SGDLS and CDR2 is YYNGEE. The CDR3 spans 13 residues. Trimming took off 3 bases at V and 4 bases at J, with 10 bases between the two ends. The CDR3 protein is CASSEGGPTEAFF. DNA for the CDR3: TGTGCCAGCAGCGAAGGGGGTCCCACTGAAGCTTTCTTT.

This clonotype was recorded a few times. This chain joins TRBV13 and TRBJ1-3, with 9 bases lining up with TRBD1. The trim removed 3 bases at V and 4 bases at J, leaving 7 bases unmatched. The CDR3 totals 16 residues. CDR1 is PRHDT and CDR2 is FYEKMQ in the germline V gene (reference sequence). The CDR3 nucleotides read TGTGCCAGCAGCTTGGGCGCGACAGGGGGAGGAAACACCATATATTTT. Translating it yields CASSLGATGGGNTIYF.

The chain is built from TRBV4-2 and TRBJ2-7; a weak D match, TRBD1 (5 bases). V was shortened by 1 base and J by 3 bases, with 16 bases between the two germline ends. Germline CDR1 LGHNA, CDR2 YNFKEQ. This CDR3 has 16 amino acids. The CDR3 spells CASSQALGGAYYEQYF. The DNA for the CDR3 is TGTGCCAGCAGCCAAGCCCTAGGTGGGGCCTACTACGAGCAGTACTTC.

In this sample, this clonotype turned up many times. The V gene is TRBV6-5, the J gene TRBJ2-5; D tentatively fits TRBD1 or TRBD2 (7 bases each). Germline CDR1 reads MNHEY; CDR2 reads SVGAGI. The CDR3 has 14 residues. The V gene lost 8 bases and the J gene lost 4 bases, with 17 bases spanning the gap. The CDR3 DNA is TGTGCCAGCTTTAGGGGGAGGGGGCGAGAGACCCAGTACTTC. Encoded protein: CASFRGRGRETQYF.

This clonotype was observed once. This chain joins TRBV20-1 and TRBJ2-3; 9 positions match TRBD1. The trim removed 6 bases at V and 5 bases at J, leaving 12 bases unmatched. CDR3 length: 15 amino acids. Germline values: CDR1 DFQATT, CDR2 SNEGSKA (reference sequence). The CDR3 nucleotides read TGCAGTGCCCGTGGGACAGGGTGGAGAAGAGATACGCAGTATTTT. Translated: CSARGTGWRRDTQYF.

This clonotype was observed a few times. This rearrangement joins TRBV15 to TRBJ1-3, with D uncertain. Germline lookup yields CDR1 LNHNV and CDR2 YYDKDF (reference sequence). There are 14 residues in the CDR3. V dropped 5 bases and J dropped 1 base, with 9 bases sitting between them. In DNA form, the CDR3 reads TGTGCCACCAGCCTCGGACGGTCTGGAAACACCATATATTTT. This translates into CATSLGRSGNTIYF.

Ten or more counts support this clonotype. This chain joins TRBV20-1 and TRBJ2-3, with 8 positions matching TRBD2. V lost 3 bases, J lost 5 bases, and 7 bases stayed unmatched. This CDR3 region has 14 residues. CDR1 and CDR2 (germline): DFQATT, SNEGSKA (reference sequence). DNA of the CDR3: TGCAGTGCTAGTCCCCGGGAGGGAGGAGATACGCAGTATTTT. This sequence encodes CSASPREGGDTQYF.

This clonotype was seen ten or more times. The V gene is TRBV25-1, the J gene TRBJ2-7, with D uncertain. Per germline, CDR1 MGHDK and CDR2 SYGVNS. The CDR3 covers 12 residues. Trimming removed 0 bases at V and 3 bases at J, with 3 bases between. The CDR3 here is CASSEYLYEQYF. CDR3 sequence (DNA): TGTGCCAGCAGTGAATATCTCTACGAGCAGTACTTC.

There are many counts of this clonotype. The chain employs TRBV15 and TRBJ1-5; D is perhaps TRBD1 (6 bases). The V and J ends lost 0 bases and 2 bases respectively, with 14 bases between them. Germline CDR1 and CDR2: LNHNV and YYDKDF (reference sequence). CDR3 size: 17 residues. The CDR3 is CATSRDLTGAGNQPQHF. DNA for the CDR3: TGTGCCACCAGCAGAGATCTGACGGGGGCGGGCAATCAGCCCCAGCATTTT. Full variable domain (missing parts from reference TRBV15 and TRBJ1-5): DAMVIQNPRYQVTQFGKPVTLSCSQTLNHNVMYWYQQKSSQAPKLLFHYYDKDFNNEADTPDNFQSRRPNTSFCFLDIRSPGLGDTAMYLCATSRDLTGAGNQPQHFGDGTRLSIL.

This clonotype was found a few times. Here the CDR3 DNA reads TGTGCCAGCTCCCTCGGGCTAGGGGGAGGCCAGCCCCAGCATTTT. It is translated as CASSLGLGGGQPQHF. The chain carries TRBV18 and TRBJ1-5, with D tentatively TRBD1 (6 bases). This CDR3 spans 15 amino acids. In germline, CDR1 is KGHSH, CDR2 LQKENI. V shed 6 bases and J shed 7 bases, with 19 bases lying between them.

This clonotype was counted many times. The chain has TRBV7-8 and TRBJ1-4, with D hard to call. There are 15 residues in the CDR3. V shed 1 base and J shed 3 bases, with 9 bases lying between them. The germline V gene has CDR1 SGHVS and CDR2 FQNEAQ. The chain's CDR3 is CASSLVGAANEKLFF. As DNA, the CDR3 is TGTGCCAGCAGCTTAGTAGGAGCGGCTAATGAAAAACTGTTTTTT.

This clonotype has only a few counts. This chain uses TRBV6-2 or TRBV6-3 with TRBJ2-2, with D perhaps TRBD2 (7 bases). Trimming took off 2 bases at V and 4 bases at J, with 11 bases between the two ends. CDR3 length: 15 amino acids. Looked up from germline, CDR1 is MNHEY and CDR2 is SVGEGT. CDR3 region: CASSYAGAGTGELFF. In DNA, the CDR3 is TGTGCCAGCAGTTACGCGGGGGCTGGCACCGGGGAGCTGTTTTTT.

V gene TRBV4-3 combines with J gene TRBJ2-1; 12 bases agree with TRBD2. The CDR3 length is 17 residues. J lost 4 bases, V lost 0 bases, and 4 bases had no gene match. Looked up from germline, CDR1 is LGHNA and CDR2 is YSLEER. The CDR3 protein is CASSQDPLAGGYNEQFF. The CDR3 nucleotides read TGCGCCAGCAGCCAAGATCCACTAGCGGGAGGATACAATGAGCAGTTCTTC.

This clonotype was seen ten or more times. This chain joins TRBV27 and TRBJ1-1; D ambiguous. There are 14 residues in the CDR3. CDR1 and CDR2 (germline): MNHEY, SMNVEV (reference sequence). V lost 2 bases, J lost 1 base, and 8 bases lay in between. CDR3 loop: CASSLGYGNTEAFF. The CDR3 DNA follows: TGTGCCAGCAGTTTAGGATACGGGAACACTGAAGCTTTCTTT.

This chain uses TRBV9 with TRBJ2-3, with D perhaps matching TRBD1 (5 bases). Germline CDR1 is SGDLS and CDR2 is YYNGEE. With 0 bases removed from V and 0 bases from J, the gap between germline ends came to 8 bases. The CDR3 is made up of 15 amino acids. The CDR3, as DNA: TGTGCCAGCAGCGTAGAGACAGTAAGCACAGATACGCAGTATTTT. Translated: CASSVETVSTDTQYF. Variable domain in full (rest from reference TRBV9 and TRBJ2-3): DSGVTQTPKHLITATGQRVTLRCSPRSGDLSVYWYQQSLDQGLQFLIQYYNGEERAKGNILERFSAQQFPDLHSELNLSSLELGDSALYFCASSVETVSTDTQYFGPGTRLTVL.

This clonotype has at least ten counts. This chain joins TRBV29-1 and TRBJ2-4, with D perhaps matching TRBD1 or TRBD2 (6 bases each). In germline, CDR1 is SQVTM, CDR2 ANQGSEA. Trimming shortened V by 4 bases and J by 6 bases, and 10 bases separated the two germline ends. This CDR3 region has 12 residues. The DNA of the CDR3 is TGCAGCGTTGGGGGGGCAGGAAACATTCAGTACTTC. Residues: CSVGGAGNIQYF.

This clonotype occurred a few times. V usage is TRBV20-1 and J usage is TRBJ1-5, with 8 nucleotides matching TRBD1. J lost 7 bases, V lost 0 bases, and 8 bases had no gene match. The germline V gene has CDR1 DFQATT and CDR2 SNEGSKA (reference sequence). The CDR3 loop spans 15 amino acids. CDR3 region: CSAREGRGLTQPQHF. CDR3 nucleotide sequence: TGCAGTGCTAGAGAAGGCAGGGGGCTGACCCAGCCCCAGCATTTT.

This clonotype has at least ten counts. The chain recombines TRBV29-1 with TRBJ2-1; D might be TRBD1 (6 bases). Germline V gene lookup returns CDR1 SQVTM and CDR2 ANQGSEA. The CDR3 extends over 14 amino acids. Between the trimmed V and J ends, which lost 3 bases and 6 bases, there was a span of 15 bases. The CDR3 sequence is CSVESGATPNEQFF. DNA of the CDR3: TGCAGCGTTGAGTCAGGGGCCACCCCCAATGAGCAGTTCTTC.